This entry concerns a single TCR beta chain. Per the authors' pipeline: Reference gene primer amplification gave nucleated cell count estimates. Sequencing was performed with immunoSEQ multiplex PCR; in TCRdb, only in-frame clones are kept and a portion is missing. The V and J calls and clone size come from that table; D and trimming were worked out from the DNA. The repertoire includes over 200,000 clones, approximately 84% of them detected once, and 1.9% sits in the top ten. The source of the sample is a study of blood T cell repertoires in COVID-19. Looking at the study overall: Collection of acute and convalescent COVID-19 samples took place in the United States, Italy and Spain. The analysed material was cDNA or gDNA that came from T cells, B-cell-depleted T cells, or PBMCs.

The CDR3 consists of 15 residues. The V gene end was trimmed by 7 bases and the J gene end by 0 bases; junction bases not matched to a gene: 9. Germline V lookup: CDR1 SGHDT, CDR2 YYEEEE. The rearrangement uses TRBV5-6 and TRBJ2-7; 8 bases match TRBD2. Sequenced sample: peripheral blood. The sequence was obtained from a man aged 35-49 years with active or convalescent COVID-19. CDR3 region: CASLMLAGPSYEQYF. CDR3 coding DNA: TGTGCCAGCCTTATGCTAGCGGGTCCCTCCTACGAGCAGTACTTC.